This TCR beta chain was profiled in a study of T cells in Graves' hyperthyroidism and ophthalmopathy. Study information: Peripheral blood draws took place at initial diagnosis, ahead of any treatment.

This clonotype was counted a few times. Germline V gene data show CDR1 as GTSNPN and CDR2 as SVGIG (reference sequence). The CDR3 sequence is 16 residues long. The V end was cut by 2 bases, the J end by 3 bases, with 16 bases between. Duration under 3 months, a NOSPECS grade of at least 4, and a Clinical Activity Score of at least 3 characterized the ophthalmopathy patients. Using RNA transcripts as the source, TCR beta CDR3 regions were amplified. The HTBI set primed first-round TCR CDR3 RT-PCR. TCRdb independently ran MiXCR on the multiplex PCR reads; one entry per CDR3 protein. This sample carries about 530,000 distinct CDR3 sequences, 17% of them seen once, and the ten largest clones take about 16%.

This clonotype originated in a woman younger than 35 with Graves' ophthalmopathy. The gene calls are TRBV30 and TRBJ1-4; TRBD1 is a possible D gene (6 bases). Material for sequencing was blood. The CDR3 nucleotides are TGTGCCTGGAGTTATCTGGGGGCGAGGGCTAATGAAAAACTGTTTTTT. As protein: CAWSYLGARANEKLFF.